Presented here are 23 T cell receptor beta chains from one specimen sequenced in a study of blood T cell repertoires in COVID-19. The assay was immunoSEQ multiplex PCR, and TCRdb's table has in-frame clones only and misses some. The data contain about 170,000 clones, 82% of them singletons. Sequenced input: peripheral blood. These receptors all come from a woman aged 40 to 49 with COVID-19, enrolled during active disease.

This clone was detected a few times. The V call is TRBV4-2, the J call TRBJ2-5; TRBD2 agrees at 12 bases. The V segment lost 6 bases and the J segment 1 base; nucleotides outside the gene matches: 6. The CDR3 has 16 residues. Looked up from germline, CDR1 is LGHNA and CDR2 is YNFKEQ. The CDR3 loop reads CASSRGTSGFQETQYF. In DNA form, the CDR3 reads TGTGCCAGCAGTCGAGGGACTAGCGGGTTCCAAGAGACCCAGTACTTC.

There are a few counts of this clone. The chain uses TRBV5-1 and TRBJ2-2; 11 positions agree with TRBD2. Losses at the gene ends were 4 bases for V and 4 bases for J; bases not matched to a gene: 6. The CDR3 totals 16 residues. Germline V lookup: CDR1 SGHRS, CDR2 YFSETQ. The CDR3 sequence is CASSTTGTSGTGELFF. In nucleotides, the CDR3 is TGCGCCAGCAGCACCACCGGGACTAGCGGCACCGGGGAGCTGTTTTTT.

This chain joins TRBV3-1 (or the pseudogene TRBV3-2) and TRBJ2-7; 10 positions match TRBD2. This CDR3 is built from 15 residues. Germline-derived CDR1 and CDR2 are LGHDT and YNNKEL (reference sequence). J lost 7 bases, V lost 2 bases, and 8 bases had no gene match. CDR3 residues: CASSQNSGRAHEQYF. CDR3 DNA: TGTGCCAGCAGCCAAAACAGCGGGAGGGCCCATGAGCAGTACTTC.

The CDR3 reads CASSTRTGSNQPQHF. The DNA of the CDR3 is TGTGCCAGCAGTACACGGACAGGGAGCAATCAGCCCCAGCATTTT. The V call is TRBV6-5, the J call TRBJ1-5; 8 bases map to TRBD1. This CDR3 region has 15 residues. V lost 5 bases, J lost 1 base, and 4 bases stayed unmatched. Germline lookup yields CDR1 MNHEY and CDR2 SVGAGI.

The CDR3 sequence: CASSELNWAGDTQYF. The CDR3 DNA is TGTGCCAGCAGTGAACTGAACTGGGCCGGAGATACGCAGTATTTT. The chain links TRBV6-1 to TRBJ2-3, with no clear D. This CDR3 has 15 amino acids. In germline, CDR1 is MNHNS, CDR2 SASEGT. Trimming shortened V by 2 bases and J by 5 bases, and 14 bases separated the two germline ends.

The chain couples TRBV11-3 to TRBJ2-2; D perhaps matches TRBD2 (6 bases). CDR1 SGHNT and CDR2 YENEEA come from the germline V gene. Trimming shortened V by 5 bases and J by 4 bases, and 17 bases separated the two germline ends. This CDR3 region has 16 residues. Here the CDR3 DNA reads TGTGCCAGCAGCCCACCCATGGGGAGGTTCACCGGGGAGCTGTTTTTT. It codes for CASSPPMGRFTGELFF.

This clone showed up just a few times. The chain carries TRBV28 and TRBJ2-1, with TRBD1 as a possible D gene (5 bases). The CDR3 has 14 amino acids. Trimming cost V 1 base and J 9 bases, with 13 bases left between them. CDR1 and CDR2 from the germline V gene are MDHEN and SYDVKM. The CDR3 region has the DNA TGTGCCAGCAGTTTATCCCAGGGTTACGGTGAGCAGTTCTTC. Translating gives CASSLSQGYGEQFF. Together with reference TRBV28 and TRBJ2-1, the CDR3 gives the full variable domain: DVKVTQSSRYLVKRTGEKVFLECVQDMDHENMFWYRQDPGLGLRLIYFSYDVKMKEKGDIPEGYSVSREKKERFSLILESASTNQTSMYLCASSLSQGYGEQFFGPGTRLTVL.

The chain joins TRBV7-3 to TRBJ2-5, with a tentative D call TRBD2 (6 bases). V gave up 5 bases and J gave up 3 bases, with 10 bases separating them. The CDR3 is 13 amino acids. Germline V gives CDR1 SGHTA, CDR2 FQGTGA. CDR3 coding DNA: TGTGCCAGCAGCCTGCCGGGGGAAGAGACCCAGTACTTC. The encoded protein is CASSLPGEETQYF.

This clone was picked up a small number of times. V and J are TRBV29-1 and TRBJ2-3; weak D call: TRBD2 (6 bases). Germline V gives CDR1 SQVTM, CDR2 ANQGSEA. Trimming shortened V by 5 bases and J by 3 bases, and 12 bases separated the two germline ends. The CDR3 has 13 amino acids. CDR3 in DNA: TGCAGCGTTACGGAGACTAGGACAGATACGCAGTATTTT. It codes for CSVTETRTDTQYF.

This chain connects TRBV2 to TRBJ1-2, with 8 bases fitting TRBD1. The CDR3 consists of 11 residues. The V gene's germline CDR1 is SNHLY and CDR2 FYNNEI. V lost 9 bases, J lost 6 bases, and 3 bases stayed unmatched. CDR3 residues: CARETGDGYTF. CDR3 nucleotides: TGTGCCAGAGAGACAGGGGATGGCTACACCTTC.

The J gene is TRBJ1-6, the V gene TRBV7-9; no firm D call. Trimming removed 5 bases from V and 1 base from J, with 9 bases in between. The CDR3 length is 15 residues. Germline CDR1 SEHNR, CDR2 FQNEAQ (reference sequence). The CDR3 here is CASSRSGSYNSPLHF. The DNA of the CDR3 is TGTGCCAGCAGCCGATCGGGTTCCTATAATTCACCCCTCCACTTT.

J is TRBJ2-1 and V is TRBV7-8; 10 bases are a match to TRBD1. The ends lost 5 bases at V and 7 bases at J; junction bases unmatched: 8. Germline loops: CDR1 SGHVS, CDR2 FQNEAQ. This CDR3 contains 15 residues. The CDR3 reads CASSRRGQGINEQFF. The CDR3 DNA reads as TGTGCCAGCAGCCGTAGGGGACAGGGGATTAATGAGCAGTTCTTC.

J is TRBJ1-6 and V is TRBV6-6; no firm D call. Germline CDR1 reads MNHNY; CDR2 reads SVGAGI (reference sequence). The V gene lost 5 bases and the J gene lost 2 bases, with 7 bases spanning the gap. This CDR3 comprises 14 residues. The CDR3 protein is CASSEETYNSPLHF. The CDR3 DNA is TGTGCCAGCAGTGAGGAAACCTATAATTCACCCCTCCACTTT.

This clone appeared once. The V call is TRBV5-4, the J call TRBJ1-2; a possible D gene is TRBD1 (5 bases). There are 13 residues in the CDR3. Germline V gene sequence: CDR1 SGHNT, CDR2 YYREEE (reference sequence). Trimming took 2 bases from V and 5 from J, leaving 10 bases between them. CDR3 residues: CASSFGGVYGYTF. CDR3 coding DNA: TGTGCCAGCAGCTTCGGAGGGGTGTATGGCTACACCTTC.

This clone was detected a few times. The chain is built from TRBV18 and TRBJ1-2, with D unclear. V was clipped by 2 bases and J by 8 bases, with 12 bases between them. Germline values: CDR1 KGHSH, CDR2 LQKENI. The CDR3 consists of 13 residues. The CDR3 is CASSPDMGGGYTF. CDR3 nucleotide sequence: TGTGCCAGCTCACCAGACATGGGCGGGGGCTACACCTTC.

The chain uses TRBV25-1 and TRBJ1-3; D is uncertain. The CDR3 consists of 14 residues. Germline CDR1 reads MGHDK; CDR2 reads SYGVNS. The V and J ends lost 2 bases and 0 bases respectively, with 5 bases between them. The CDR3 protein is CASSEESSGNTIYF. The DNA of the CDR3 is TGTGCCAGCAGTGAAGAGAGCTCTGGAAACACCATATATTTT.

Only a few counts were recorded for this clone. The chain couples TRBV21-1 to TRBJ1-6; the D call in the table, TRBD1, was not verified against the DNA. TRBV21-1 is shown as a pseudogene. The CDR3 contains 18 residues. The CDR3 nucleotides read TGTGCCAGCAGCCCTCCCTGGCACGCAGGGCCTCTGGATTCACCCCTCCACTTT. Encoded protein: CASSPPWHAGPLDSPLHF.

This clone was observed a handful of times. This CDR3 is CASSMFGPGGQPQHF. Here the CDR3 DNA reads TGTGCCAGTAGTATGTTTGGCCCCGGGGGTCAGCCCCAGCATTTT. J is TRBJ1-5 and V is TRBV19, with D perhaps TRBD1 (5 bases). V was clipped by 3 bases and J by 6 bases, with 15 bases between them. Germline CDR1 and CDR2: LNHDA and SQIVND (reference sequence). The CDR3 runs 15 residues.

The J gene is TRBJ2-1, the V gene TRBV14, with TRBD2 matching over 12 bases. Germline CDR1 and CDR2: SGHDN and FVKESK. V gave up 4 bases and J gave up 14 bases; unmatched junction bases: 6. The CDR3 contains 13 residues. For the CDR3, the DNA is TGTGCCAGCAGCCCGCGGACTAGCGGGATCGAGTTCTTC. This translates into CASSPRTSGIEFF.

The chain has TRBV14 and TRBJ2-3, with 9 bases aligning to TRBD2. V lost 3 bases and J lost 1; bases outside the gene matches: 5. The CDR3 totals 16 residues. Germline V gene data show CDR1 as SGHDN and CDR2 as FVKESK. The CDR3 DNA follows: TGTGCCAGCAGCCACCTTAGCGGGAGTGGCACAGATACGCAGTATTTT. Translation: CASSHLSGSGTDTQYF. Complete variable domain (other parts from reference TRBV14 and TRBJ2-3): EAGVTQFPSHSVIEKGQTVTLRCDPISGHDNLYWYRRVMGKEIKFLLHFVKESKQDESGMPNNRFLAERTGGTYSTLKVQPAELEDSGVYFCASSHLSGSGTDTQYFGPGTRLTVL.

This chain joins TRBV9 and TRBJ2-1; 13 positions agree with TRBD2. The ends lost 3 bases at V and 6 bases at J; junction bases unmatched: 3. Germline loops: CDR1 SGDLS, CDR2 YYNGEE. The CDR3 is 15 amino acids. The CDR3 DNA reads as TGTGCCAGCAGCGCGGGACTAGCGGGACGCAATGAGCAGTTCTTC. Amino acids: CASSAGLAGRNEQFF. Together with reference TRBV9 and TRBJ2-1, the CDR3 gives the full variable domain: DSGVTQTPKHLITATGQRVTLRCSPRSGDLSVYWYQQSLDQGLQFLIQYYNGEERAKGNILERFSAQQFPDLHSELNLSSLELGDSALYFCASSAGLAGRNEQFFGPGTRLTVL.

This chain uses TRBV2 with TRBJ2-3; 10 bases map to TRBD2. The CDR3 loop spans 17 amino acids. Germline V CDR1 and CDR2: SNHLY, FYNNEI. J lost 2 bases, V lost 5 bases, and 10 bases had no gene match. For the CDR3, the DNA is TGTGCCAGCAGTAGCCCTTTACTAGCGGGGATCACAGATACGCAGTATTTT. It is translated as CASSSPLLAGITDTQYF. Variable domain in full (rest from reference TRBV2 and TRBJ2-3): EPEVTQTPSHQVTQMGQEVILRCVPISNHLYFYWYRQILGQKVEFLVSFYNNEISEKSEIFDDQFSVERPDGSNFTLKIRSTKLEDSAMYFCASSSPLLAGITDTQYFGPGTRLTVL.

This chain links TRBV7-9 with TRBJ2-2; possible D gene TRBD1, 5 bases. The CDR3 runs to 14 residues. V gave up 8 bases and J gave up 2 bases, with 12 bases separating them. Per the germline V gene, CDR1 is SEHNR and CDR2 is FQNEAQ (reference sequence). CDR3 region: CASGRQTNTGELFF. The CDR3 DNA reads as TGTGCCAGCGGTCGACAGACTAACACCGGGGAGCTGTTTTTT.